This is a list of T cell receptor beta chains from one sample in a study of OX40 agonist ivuxolimab in advanced cancers. TCRdb's table, derived via immunoSEQ multiplex PCR, lists solely in-frame clones and lacks some. Of around 90,000 clones listed, over 75% are singletons. The specimen was CD4+ or CD8+ T cells sorted from blood, collected in a trial of the OX40 agonist ivuxolimab. Source of these receptors: an adult with an advanced solid tumor such as melanoma, head and neck, liver or kidney cancer. CDR3s include the opening cysteine and the closing phenylalanine or tryptophan. D genes are given only for firm matches.

TRBV30	TRBJ2-2	NA	CAWRSQANTGELFF	TGTGCCTGGAGATCTCAGGCGAACACCGGGGAGCTGTTTTTT
TRBV4-1	TRBJ2-1	NA	CASSQDPPGALHNEQFF	TGCGCCAGCAGCCAAGATCCTCCGGGAGCACTCCACAATGAGCAGTTCTTC
TRBV7-7	TRBJ2-5	TRBD2	CASSLGTSEQETQYF	TGTGCTAGCAGCTTAGGGACTAGCGAACAAGAGACCCAGTACTTC
TRBV25-1	TRBJ1-2	NA	CASSELDYGYTF	TGTGCCAGCAGTGAATTAGACTATGGCTACACCTTC
TRBV7-2	TRBJ2-7	TRBD2	CASSLASGDSYEQYF	TGTGCCAGCAGCTTAGCTAGCGGGGACTCCTACGAGCAGTACTTC
TRBV5-1	TRBJ2-7	NA	CASSLEAAGEQYF	TGCGCCAGCAGCTTGGAGGCGGCCGGCGAGCAGTACTTC
TRBV28	TRBJ2-7	TRBD2	CATIVGTGGSYEQYF	TGTGCCACCATTGTCGGGACGGGAGGTTCCTACGAGCAGTACTTC
TRBV6-5	TRBJ1-2	NA	CASSQNSIYGYTF	TGTGCCAGCAGCCAAAATTCTATCTATGGCTACACCTTC
TRBV7-2	TRBJ2-7	TRBD2	CASSYKTGGSRAPPYEQYF	TGTGCCAGCAGCTATAAAACCGGCGGGAGTCGGGCGCCCCCCTACGAGCAGTACTTC
TRBV5-1	TRBJ1-3	NA	CASSIGQSTSDTIYF	TGCGCCAGCAGCATCGGACAGTCGACGTCGGACACCATATATTTT
TRBV7-2	TRBJ2-7	NA	CASSPQGGSYEQYF	TGTGCCAGCAGCCCACAGGGCGGGAGCTACGAGCAGTACTTC
TRBV4-1	TRBJ1-1	TRBD1	CASSPPGTGPNTEAFF	TGCGCCAGCAGCCCGCCCGGGACAGGCCCCAACACTGAAGCTTTCTTT
TRBV7-7	TRBJ2-2	NA	CAGGGTNTGELFF	TGTGCAGGGGGCGGGACCAACACCGGGGAGCTGTTTTTT
TRBV5-1	TRBJ2-3	NA	CASDPGPSADTQYF	TGCGCCAGCGACCCGGGACCCTCGGCAGATACGCAGTATTTT
TRBV5-1	TRBJ2-7	TRBD1	CASSTGQGYEQYF	TGCGCCAGCAGCACAGGACAGGGCTACGAGCAGTACTTC
TRBV6-5	TRBJ2-7	NA	CASSSPNQYEQYF	TGTGCCAGCAGTTCCCCGAACCAGTACGAGCAGTACTTC
TRBV28	TRBJ1-3	NA	CASSRRGGNTIYF	TGTGCCAGCAGCCGCCGCGGGGGAAACACCATATATTTT
TRBV28	TRBJ2-5	TRBD1	CASSLPLGQGLVRETQYF	TGTGCCAGCAGTTTACCTCTCGGACAGGGACTCGTTCGAGAGACCCAGTACTTC